The 14 T cell receptor beta chains below all came from one sample that was sequenced in a study of cytomegalovirus exposure and HLA in healthy donors listed by TCRdb under 2017. Receptors were amplified or captured by the immunoSEQ multiplex PCR assay. A mixture of 60 forward primers for TCR Vbeta segments and 13 reverse primers for TCR Jbeta segments was used in the multiplex PCR. TCRdb limited this immuneACCESS table to in-frame rearrangements with V and J called. A share of clones is missing; checked studies link under half to unresolved V genes, and the rest is unexplained. This sample holds approximately 80,000 clones; around 80% were observed only once. The ten biggest clones cover around 2.5% of the sample. The sample consisted of PBMCs. The receptors derive from a male donor in good health and CMV-seropositive.

This clone was detected a few times. V gene TRBV4-1 combines with J gene TRBJ2-7; TRBD1 matches at 9 bases. V was clipped by 1 base and J by 6 bases; unmatched bases: 7. Germline CDR1 MGHRA, CDR2 YSYEKL. The CDR3 runs 15 residues. The chain's CDR3 is CASSQAGQGNSEQYF. The CDR3 nucleotides read TGCGCCAGCAGCCAAGCGGGACAGGGTAACTCCGAGCAGTACTTC.

Only a few counts were recorded for this clone. The rearrangement uses TRBV4-1 and TRBJ2-5, with 13 bases aligning to TRBD2. The J call is in doubt because the DNA end fits TRBJ2-7 better. The CDR3 spans 16 residues. CDR1 and CDR2 (germline): MGHRA, YSYEKL. CDR3: CASSQGRTSGRNEQYF. The CDR3 region has the DNA TGCGCCAGCAGCCAAGGTAGGACTAGCGGGAGAAACGAGCAGTACTTC.

The CDR3 reads CSVAEARVTYEQYF. DNA of the CDR3: TGCAGCGTTGCAGAGGCCAGGGTAACCTACGAGCAGTACTTC. The chain joins TRBV29-1 to TRBJ2-7; tentative D call: TRBD1 (5 bases). The CDR3 runs 14 residues. Trimming pared 4 bases from V and 2 bases from J, leaving 15 bases between. The germline CDR1 and CDR2 sequences are SQVTM and ANQGSEA.

The chain couples TRBV4-1 to TRBJ2-3, with 8 positions matching TRBD2. Per germline, CDR1 MGHRA and CDR2 YSYEKL. The trim removed 1 base at V and 0 bases at J, leaving 6 bases unmatched. The CDR3 length is 17 residues. Written as DNA, the CDR3 is TGCGCCAGCAGCCAAGGCCTTAGCGGGGTTAGCACAGATACGCAGTATTTT. It is translated as CASSQGLSGVSTDTQYF.

V and J are TRBV7-8 and TRBJ2-1, with 12 bases lining up with TRBD1. Trimming at V came to 2 bases and at J to 7 bases, leaving 9 bases not matched to a gene. Per the germline V gene, CDR1 is SGHVS and CDR2 is FQNEAQ. CDR3 length equals 17 residues. The CDR3 DNA reads TGTGCCAGCAGCTTATCATCCGGGACAGGGGGCCGGAATGAGCAGTTCTTC. Amino acid sequence: CASSLSSGTGGRNEQFF.

V usage is TRBV1 and J usage is TRBJ2-4; no check of the table's D call, TRBD1, against the DNA was made. TRBV1 is assigned pseudogene status. This CDR3 contains 14 residues. The CDR3 is CTSGLEGTKNIQYF. In nucleotides, the CDR3 is TGCACCAGCGGTCTTGAGGGGACAAAAAACATTCAGTACTTC.

The chain employs TRBV5-1 and TRBJ2-3, with a tentative D call TRBD1 (6 bases). The V end was cut by 0 bases, the J end by 8 bases, with 10 bases between. This CDR3 is built from 13 residues. Germline V gives CDR1 SGHRS, CDR2 YFSETQ. The CDR3 loop is CASSLDGGGTQYF. The CDR3 bases are TGCGCCAGCAGCTTGGATGGGGGCGGTACGCAGTATTTT.

This clone was picked up a small number of times. The chain carries TRBV5-4 and TRBJ2-3; 7 nucleotides agree with TRBD2. The germline V gene has CDR1 SGHNT and CDR2 YYREEE (reference sequence). V lost 3 bases and J lost 3; bases outside the gene matches: 4. There are 14 residues in the CDR3. DNA of the CDR3: TGTGCCAGCAGCTGGACTAGTCCTACAGATACGCAGTATTTT. Translation: CASSWTSPTDTQYF.

J is TRBJ2-5 and V is TRBV28, with D uncertain. Germline-derived CDR1 and CDR2 are MDHEN and SYDVKM. Trimming removed 5 bases at V and 1 base at J, with 11 bases between. This CDR3 is built from 14 residues. CDR3 region: CASSPVVFQETQYF. In DNA, the CDR3 is TGTGCCAGCAGTCCAGTCGTGTTCCAAGAGACCCAGTACTTC.

J is TRBJ2-1 and V is TRBV15; D not certain. The germline gives CDR1 LNHNV, CDR2 YYDKDF (reference sequence). Trimming removed 1 base from V and 0 bases from J, with 7 bases in between. The CDR3 is 15 residues long. The CDR3 DNA reads TGTGCCACCAGCAGAGGTGATAGCTCCTACAATGAGCAGTTCTTC. This translates into CATSRGDSSYNEQFF.

In its sample, this clone was seen once. The chain couples TRBV29-1 to TRBJ2-1; 7 bases are shared with TRBD2. This CDR3 contains 16 residues. V lost 2 bases to trimming and J lost 4 bases; unmatched junction nucleotides: 11. Germline CDR1 is SQVTM and CDR2 is ANQGSEA. The CDR3 loop reads CSVERERAGRYNEQFF. CDR3 DNA: TGCAGCGTTGAACGGGAGAGAGCGGGGCGATACAATGAGCAGTTCTTC.

V and J are TRBV2 and TRBJ1-6; D gene uncertain. The CDR3 is 11 amino acids. Per the germline V gene, CDR1 is SNHLY and CDR2 is FYNNEI. The V end lost 8 bases, the J end lost 10 bases, and 9 bases lay between the germline ends. CDR3 residues: CASASQSPLHF. The CDR3 nucleotides read TGTGCCAGCGCTTCGCAGTCACCCCTCCACTTT.

The V and J genes are TRBV18 and TRBJ1-4; TRBD1 agrees at 9 bases. The germline CDR1 and CDR2 sequences are KGHSH and LQKENI. V shed 4 bases, J shed 8 bases, and the junction held 5 bases outside the gene matches. This CDR3 is 14 amino acids long. CDR3 nucleotide sequence: TGTGCCAGCTCACTGGGACAGGGCGACGAAAAACTGTTTTTT. Protein product: CASSLGQGDEKLFF.

This clone was counted once. The rearrangement links TRBV7-2 to TRBJ2-7; 9 nucleotides line up with TRBD1. Germline CDR1 SGHTA, CDR2 FQGNSA. The CDR3 is made up of 15 amino acids. V lost 1 base to trimming and J lost 3 bases; unmatched junction nucleotides: 4. The CDR3: CASSLEGQGIYEQYF. The CDR3 bases are TGTGCCAGCAGCTTAGAGGGACAGGGCATCTACGAGCAGTACTTC.